This is a list of T cell receptor beta chains from one sample in a study of blood T cells in healthy people across ages. TCRdb re-called the 5' RACE reads with MiXCR, one entry per CDR3 protein. The table records just under 900,000 distinct CDR3 sequences, around 30% of them present only once. Sample: blood. The source is a woman over 75 in good health. Each CDR3 is given with its conserved first and last residue. D genes are given only for firm matches. Clone size appears in some rows only: once, few, many, or a class for an expanded clone.

v_gene: TRBV7-2; len: 14; abundance: .; d_gene: .; j_gene: TRBJ2-5; CDR3nt: TGTGCCAGCAGCTTAGGAGGTAAACTAGAGACCCAGTACTTC; CDR3aa: CASSLGGKLETQYF
v_gene: TRBV14; len: 14; abundance: few; d_gene: TRBD1; j_gene: TRBJ1-2; CDR3nt: TGTGCCAGCAGCCCTCCTAGCTCGTACAGGGGGCAGACCTTC; CDR3aa: CASSPPSSYRGQTF
v_gene: TRBV12-3/TRBV12-4; len: 14; abundance: .; d_gene: .; j_gene: TRBJ1-1; CDR3nt: TGTGCCAGCGATCAGGAGACAGGTAGAACTGAAGCTTTCTTT; CDR3aa: CASDQETGRTEAFF
v_gene: TRBV12-3/TRBV12-4; len: 15; abundance: many; d_gene: TRBD2; j_gene: TRBJ2-1; CDR3nt: TGTGCCAGCAGTTTAAGACTAGCGGGGGACAATGAGCAGTTCTTC; CDR3aa: CASSLRLAGDNEQFF
v_gene: TRBV29-1; len: 11; abundance: many; d_gene: .; j_gene: TRBJ2-5; CDR3nt: TGCAGCGGGGTAAAAGGGGAGACCCAGTACTTC; CDR3aa: CSGVKGETQYF
v_gene: TRBV2; len: 13; abundance: many; d_gene: .; j_gene: TRBJ2-3; CDR3nt: TGTGCCAGCAGTCAACAGACCACAGATACGCAGTATTTT; CDR3aa: CASSQQTTDTQYF
v_gene: TRBV13; len: 14; abundance: .; d_gene: TRBD2; j_gene: TRBJ2-7; CDR3nt: TGTGCCAGCAGAATCGGGGGGGGGCCCTACGAGCAGTACTTC; CDR3aa: CASRIGGGPYEQYF
v_gene: TRBV24-1; len: 14; abundance: .; d_gene: .; j_gene: TRBJ2-3; CDR3nt: TGTGCCACCAGTGTAGCGAAGTCCACAGATACGCAGTATTTT; CDR3aa: CATSVAKSTDTQYF
v_gene: TRBV20-1; len: 12; abundance: .; d_gene: .; j_gene: TRBJ1-2; CDR3nt: TGCAGGGCCACGGGGGCGGTGGGTGGCTACACCTTC; CDR3aa: CRATGAVGGYTF
v_gene: TRBV20-1; len: 16; abundance: .; d_gene: .; j_gene: TRBJ2-1; CDR3nt: TGCAGTGCTAGAGACTCGAACAGGGAATCCTACAATGAGCAGTTCTTC; CDR3aa: CSARDSNRESYNEQFF
v_gene: TRBV20-1; len: 14; abundance: .; d_gene: .; j_gene: TRBJ2-3; CDR3nt: TGCAGTGCTAGAGATTCTGCGGTCACAGATGCGCAGTATTTT; CDR3aa: CSARDSAVTDAQYF
v_gene: TRBV27; len: 12; abundance: many; d_gene: .; j_gene: TRBJ2-1; CDR3nt: TGTGCCAGCAGCCCTTTAACGGATGAGCAGTTCTTC; CDR3aa: CASSPLTDEQFF
v_gene: TRBV29-1; len: 10; abundance: many; d_gene: .; j_gene: TRBJ1-2; CDR3nt: TGCAGCGTTGGAGCAGGTGGCTACACCTTC; CDR3aa: CSVGAGGYTF
v_gene: TRBV18; len: 14; abundance: .; d_gene: TRBD1; j_gene: TRBJ2-5; CDR3nt: TGTGCCAGCTCACCGGGACAGGATAAGAAGACCCAGTACTTC; CDR3aa: CASSPGQDKKTQYF
v_gene: TRBV12-3/TRBV12-4; len: 17; abundance: many; d_gene: .; j_gene: TRBJ2-4; CDR3nt: TGTGCCAGCAGTTTAGCGTTTGGGCAGAGGGTGGGAAACATTCAGTACTTC; CDR3aa: CASSLAFGQRVGNIQYF
v_gene: TRBV5-1; len: 15; abundance: few; d_gene: .; j_gene: TRBJ2-7; CDR3nt: TGCGCCAGCAGCTTGGCCGGAACTGATTACAATGAGCAGTACTTC; CDR3aa: CASSLAGTDYNEQYF
v_gene: TRBV28; len: 15; abundance: once; d_gene: TRBD1; j_gene: TRBJ1-2; CDR3nt: TGTGCCAGCAGTTGGCCGGACAGGGGAAGCTATGGCTACACCTTC; CDR3aa: CASSWPDRGSYGYTF
v_gene: TRBV2; len: 14; abundance: many; d_gene: TRBD2; j_gene: TRBJ2-5; CDR3nt: TGTGCCAGCAGTCCCCAGACTAGCATAGAGACCCAGTACTTC; CDR3aa: CASSPQTSIETQYF
v_gene: TRBV12-3/TRBV12-4; len: 15; abundance: few; d_gene: .; j_gene: TRBJ1-2; CDR3nt: TGTGCCAGCAGTGTATGGGCCACAGGGTATAATGGCTACACCTTC; CDR3aa: CASSVWATGYNGYTF
v_gene: TRBV12-3/TRBV12-4; len: 14; abundance: .; d_gene: .; j_gene: TRBJ2-3; CDR3nt: TGTGCCAGCAGTTTAGAGGGAAGTGGGGATACGCAGTATTTT; CDR3aa: CASSLEGSGDTQYF
v_gene: TRBV5-1; len: 14; abundance: many; d_gene: TRBD1; j_gene: TRBJ1-2; CDR3nt: TGCGCCAGCAGCTCGGTACAGGGGAACTATGGCTACACCTTC; CDR3aa: CASSSVQGNYGYTF
v_gene: TRBV15; len: 15; abundance: many; d_gene: TRBD2; j_gene: TRBJ2-6; CDR3nt: TGTGCCACCGCGGGCGGGAGCTCTGGGGCCAACGTCCTGACTTTC; CDR3aa: CATAGGSSGANVLTF
v_gene: TRBV20-1; len: 14; abundance: many; d_gene: .; j_gene: TRBJ2-7; CDR3nt: TGCAGTGCTGAGACGGGCCTGAATCTATACGAGCAGTACTTC; CDR3aa: CSAETGLNLYEQYF
v_gene: TRBV20-1; len: 12; abundance: few; d_gene: .; j_gene: TRBJ1-2; CDR3nt: TGCAGTGCTGGCCCGGGCTTGGGTGGCTACACCTTC; CDR3aa: CSAGPGLGGYTF
v_gene: TRBV29-1; len: 12; abundance: many; d_gene: TRBD2; j_gene: TRBJ2-7; CDR3nt: TGCAGCGTTGTGGGACTAGGGTACGAGCAGTACTTC; CDR3aa: CSVVGLGYEQYF
v_gene: TRBV7-2; len: 15; abundance: .; d_gene: TRBD2; j_gene: TRBJ2-2; CDR3nt: TGTGCCAGCAGGTCGGGGGGGACTAACACCGGGGAGCTGTTTTTT; CDR3aa: CASRSGGTNTGELFF
v_gene: TRBV30; len: 16; abundance: many; d_gene: TRBD1; j_gene: TRBJ2-5; CDR3nt: TGTGCCTGGAGTAAGGGCAGGGGGTCCCTACAAGAGACCCAGTACTTC; CDR3aa: CAWSKGRGSLQETQYF
v_gene: TRBV7-9; len: 12; abundance: .; d_gene: .; j_gene: TRBJ1-1; CDR3nt: TGTGCCGGCAGCCTAGAGGGAACTGAAGCTTTCTTT; CDR3aa: CAGSLEGTEAFF
v_gene: TRBV20-1; len: 16; abundance: many; d_gene: TRBD1; j_gene: TRBJ2-7; CDR3nt: TGCAGTGCTAGGTCCGCGACAGGGGGCGGAATCTACGAGCAGTACTTC; CDR3aa: CSARSATGGGIYEQYF
v_gene: TRBV3-1; len: 15; abundance: .; d_gene: .; j_gene: TRBJ1-2; CDR3nt: TGTGCCAGCAGCCCCGGTGAGGTCCGCCTTATGGGCTACACCTTC; CDR3aa: CASSPGEVRLMGYTF
v_gene: TRBV18; len: 13; abundance: many; d_gene: .; j_gene: TRBJ2-2; CDR3nt: TGTGCCAGCTCACCACAGAACACCGGGGAGCTGTTTTTT; CDR3aa: CASSPQNTGELFF
v_gene: TRBV12-3/TRBV12-4; len: 16; abundance: .; d_gene: .; j_gene: TRBJ2-2; CDR3nt: .; CDR3aa: CASSLVGAGSTGELVF
v_gene: TRBV7-6; len: 17; abundance: few; d_gene: .; j_gene: TRBJ1-3; CDR3nt: TGTGCCAGCAGCTTAACAGGACAGTGGGTCTCTGGAAACACCATATATTTT; CDR3aa: CASSLTGQWVSGNTIYF
v_gene: TRBV12-3/TRBV12-4; len: 16; abundance: few; d_gene: TRBD2; j_gene: TRBJ2-2; CDR3nt: TGTGCCAGCAGCCCAGTCCGGGGGGGGAACACCGGGGAGCTGTTTTTT; CDR3aa: CASSPVRGGNTGELFF
v_gene: TRBV7-9; len: 15; abundance: .; d_gene: TRBD1; j_gene: TRBJ1-5; CDR3nt: TGTGCCAGCAGCTGGTCCGGGACAGGGGTAGAGACCCAGCATTTT; CDR3aa: CASSWSGTGVETQHF
v_gene: TRBV3-1; len: 15; abundance: .; d_gene: TRBD1; j_gene: TRBJ2-1; CDR3nt: TGTGTCAGCAGCCCGTCAGGGGGATTTTACAATGAGCAGTTCTTC; CDR3aa: CVSSPSGGFYNEQFF
v_gene: TRBV12-3/TRBV12-4; len: 15; abundance: .; d_gene: .; j_gene: TRBJ2-1; CDR3nt: TGTGCCAGCAGTTTAGAGGAGGGCCGGTACAATGAGCAGTTCTTC; CDR3aa: CASSLEEGRYNEQFF
v_gene: TRBV7-9; len: 14; abundance: few; d_gene: .; j_gene: TRBJ1-1; CDR3nt: TGTGCCAGCAGCTTTGGAGGGTCGCGCACTGAAGCTTTCTTT; CDR3aa: CASSFGGSRTEAFF
v_gene: TRBV10-1; len: 13; abundance: .; d_gene: .; j_gene: TRBJ2-2; CDR3nt: TGCGCCAGCAGTGGCGTTTACACCGGGGAGCTGTTTTTT; CDR3aa: CASSGVYTGELFF
v_gene: TRBV3-1; len: 16; abundance: many; d_gene: .; j_gene: TRBJ2-5; CDR3nt: TGTGCCAGCAGGGCCGGGAGCAAATCAGTCGGGGAGACCCAGTACTTC; CDR3aa: CASRAGSKSVGETQYF
v_gene: TRBV4-3; len: 15; abundance: .; d_gene: TRBD2; j_gene: TRBJ2-7; CDR3nt: TGCGCCAGCAGCCAAGCGCTAGCGGAAACCTACGAGCAGTACTTC; CDR3aa: CASSQALAETYEQYF
v_gene: TRBV9; len: 13; abundance: few; d_gene: .; j_gene: TRBJ2-3; CDR3nt: TGTGCCAGCAGCGTTATGGCCGGAGATACGCAGTATTTT; CDR3aa: CASSVMAGDTQYF
v_gene: TRBV14; len: 16; abundance: many; d_gene: .; j_gene: TRBJ2-3; CDR3nt: TGTGCCAGCAGCCAAGAAACCATATCCCACACAGATACGCAGTATTTT; CDR3aa: CASSQETISHTDTQYF
v_gene: TRBV7-2; len: 13; abundance: many; d_gene: TRBD1; j_gene: TRBJ2-5; CDR3nt: TGTGCCAGCAGCTTCGGGACAGAAGAGACCCAGTACTTC; CDR3aa: CASSFGTEETQYF
v_gene: TRBV21-1; len: 18; abundance: .; d_gene: .; j_gene: TRBJ2-7; CDR3nt: TGTGCCAGCAGCAAAGAAAGGTCGGACAGGGGGAAAAGCTACGAGCAGTACTTC; CDR3aa: CASSKERSDRGKSYEQYF
v_gene: TRBV20-1; len: 14; abundance: .; d_gene: .; j_gene: TRBJ2-7; CDR3nt: TGCAGTGCTTCAACTGGGGACATCGGTGCGGGGCAGTACTTC; CDR3aa: CSASTGDIGAGQYF
v_gene: TRBV4-1; len: 16; abundance: many; d_gene: .; j_gene: TRBJ2-5; CDR3nt: TGCGCCAGCAGCCAAACCAGGGGCGGTGGGGGCGAGACCCAGTACTTC; CDR3aa: CASSQTRGGGGETQYF
v_gene: TRBV29-1; len: 10; abundance: many; d_gene: .; j_gene: TRBJ2-1; CDR3nt: TGCAGCGCGCTAGACAGTGAGCAGTTCTTC; CDR3aa: CSALDSEQFF
v_gene: TRBV14; len: 16; abundance: few; d_gene: .; j_gene: TRBJ2-7; CDR3nt: TGTGCCAGCAGCCAAGATCTTCGGGCAGGGCGGAGCGAGCAGTACTTC; CDR3aa: CASSQDLRAGRSEQYF
v_gene: TRBV4-1; len: 16; abundance: many; d_gene: .; j_gene: TRBJ2-4; CDR3nt: TGCGCCAGCAGCCAAGATAACAGGAGGACCAAAAACATTCAGTACTTC; CDR3aa: CASSQDNRRTKNIQYF
v_gene: TRBV20-1; len: 14; abundance: .; d_gene: TRBD1; j_gene: TRBJ1-1; CDR3nt: TGCAGTGCCTTTTCCCAGGGGGCGCGCACTGAAGCTTTCTTT; CDR3aa: CSAFSQGARTEAFF
v_gene: TRBV11-1; len: 13; abundance: few; d_gene: .; j_gene: TRBJ2-1; CDR3nt: TGTGCCAGCAGCTCGTGGACGGGAAATGAGCAGTTCTTC; CDR3aa: CASSSWTGNEQFF
v_gene: TRBV11-3; len: 13; abundance: .; d_gene: .; j_gene: TRBJ2-1; CDR3nt: TGTGCCAGCAGCTTAACCCCTGGCGGTGAGCAGTTCTTC; CDR3aa: CASSLTPGGEQFF
v_gene: TRBV27; len: 15; abundance: .; d_gene: TRBD1; j_gene: TRBJ1-2; CDR3nt: TGTGCCAGCCGTCCTATTAAGACAGGGGGAGGTGGCTACACCTTC; CDR3aa: CASRPIKTGGGGYTF
v_gene: TRBV20-1; len: 15; abundance: many; d_gene: TRBD2; j_gene: TRBJ2-3; CDR3nt: TGCAGTGCTAACCCCGTAGCGGGGGGGCAAGATACGCAGTATTTT; CDR3aa: CSANPVAGGQDTQYF
v_gene: TRBV5-6; len: 16; abundance: many; d_gene: TRBD1; j_gene: TRBJ2-1; CDR3nt: TGTGCCAGCAACCTCTTGAGGGGACAGGGGAACAATGAGCAGTTCTTC; CDR3aa: CASNLLRGQGNNEQFF
v_gene: TRBV20-1; len: 18; abundance: .; d_gene: TRBD1; j_gene: TRBJ1-5; CDR3nt: TGCAGTGCTAGGGGACAGGAGAAGGTTACCGTGGGCAATCAGCCCCAGCATTTT; CDR3aa: CSARGQEKVTVGNQPQHF
v_gene: TRBV12-3/TRBV12-4; len: 15; abundance: many; d_gene: TRBD2; j_gene: TRBJ2-5; CDR3nt: TGTGCCAGCAGTCCTCCGGGACTAGCCACCGAGACCCAGTACTTC; CDR3aa: CASSPPGLATETQYF